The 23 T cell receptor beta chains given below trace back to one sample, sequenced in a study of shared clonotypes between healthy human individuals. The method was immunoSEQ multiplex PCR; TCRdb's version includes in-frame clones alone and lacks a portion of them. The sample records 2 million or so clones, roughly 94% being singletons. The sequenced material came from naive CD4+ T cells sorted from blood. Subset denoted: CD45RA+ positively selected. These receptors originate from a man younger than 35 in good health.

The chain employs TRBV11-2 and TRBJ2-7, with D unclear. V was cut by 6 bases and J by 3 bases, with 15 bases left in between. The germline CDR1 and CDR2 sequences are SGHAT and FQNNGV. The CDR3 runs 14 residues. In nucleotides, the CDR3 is TGTGCCAGCAGAACCACCTCGAGTTTCTACGAGCAGTACTTC. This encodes CASRTTSSFYEQYF.

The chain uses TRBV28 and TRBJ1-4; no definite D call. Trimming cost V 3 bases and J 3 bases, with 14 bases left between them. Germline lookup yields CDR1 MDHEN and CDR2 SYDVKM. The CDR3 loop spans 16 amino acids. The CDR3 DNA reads TGTGCCAGCAGTTTTCGGACCCCCCGCCCTAATGAAAAACTGTTTTTT. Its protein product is CASSFRTPRPNEKLFF.

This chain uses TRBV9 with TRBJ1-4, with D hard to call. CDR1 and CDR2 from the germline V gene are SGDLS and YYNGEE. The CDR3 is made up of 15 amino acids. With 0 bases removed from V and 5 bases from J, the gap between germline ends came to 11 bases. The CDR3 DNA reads TGTGCCAGCAGCGTAGACCCAGGAGAGAATGAAAAACTGTTTTTT. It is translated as CASSVDPGENEKLFF.

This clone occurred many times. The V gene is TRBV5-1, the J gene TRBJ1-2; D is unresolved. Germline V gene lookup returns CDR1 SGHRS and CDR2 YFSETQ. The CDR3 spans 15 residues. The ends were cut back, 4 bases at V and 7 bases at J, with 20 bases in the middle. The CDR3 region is CASSLGAGVSAGYTF. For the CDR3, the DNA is TGCGCCAGCAGCCTTGGAGCAGGAGTTAGCGCTGGCTACACCTTC.

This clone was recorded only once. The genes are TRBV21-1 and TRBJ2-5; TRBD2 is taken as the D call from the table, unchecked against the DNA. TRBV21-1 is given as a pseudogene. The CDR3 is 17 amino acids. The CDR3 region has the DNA TGTGCCAGCAGCAAAGATTTGGGCCGGGAGGGCCGGGAGACCCAGTACTTC. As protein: CASSKDLGREGRETQYF.

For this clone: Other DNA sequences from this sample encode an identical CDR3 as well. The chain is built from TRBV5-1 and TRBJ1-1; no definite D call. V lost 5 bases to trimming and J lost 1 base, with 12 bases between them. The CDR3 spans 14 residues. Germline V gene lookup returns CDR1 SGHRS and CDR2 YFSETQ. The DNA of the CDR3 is TGCGCCAGCAGTTTGACGGGGAGGAACACTGAAGCTTTCTTT. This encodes CASSLTGRNTEAFF.

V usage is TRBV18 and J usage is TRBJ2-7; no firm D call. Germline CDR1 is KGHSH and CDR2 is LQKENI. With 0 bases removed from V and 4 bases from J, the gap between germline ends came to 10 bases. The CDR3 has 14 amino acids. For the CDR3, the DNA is TGTGCCAGCTCACCACCGGGTTCGAGGTACGAGCAGTACTTC. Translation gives CASSPPGSRYEQYF.

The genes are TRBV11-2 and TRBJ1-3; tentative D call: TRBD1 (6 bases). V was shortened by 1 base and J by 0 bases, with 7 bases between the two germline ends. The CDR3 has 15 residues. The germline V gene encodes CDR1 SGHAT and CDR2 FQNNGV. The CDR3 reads CASSLVQGSGNTIYF. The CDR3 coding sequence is TGTGCCAGCAGCTTAGTACAGGGCTCTGGAAACACCATATATTTT.

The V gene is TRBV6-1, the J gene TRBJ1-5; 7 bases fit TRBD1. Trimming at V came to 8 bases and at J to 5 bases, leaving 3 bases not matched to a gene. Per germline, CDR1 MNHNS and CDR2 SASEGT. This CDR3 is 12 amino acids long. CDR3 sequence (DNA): TGTGCCAGCGCCAGGGGGGATCAGCCCCAGCATTTT. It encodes CASARGDQPQHF.

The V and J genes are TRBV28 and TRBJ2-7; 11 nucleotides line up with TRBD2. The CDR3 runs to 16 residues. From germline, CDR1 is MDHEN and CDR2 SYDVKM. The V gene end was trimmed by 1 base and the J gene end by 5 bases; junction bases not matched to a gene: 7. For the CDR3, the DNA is TGTGCCAGCAGTTTATCTTATAGCGGGAGGGCCCACGAGCAGTACTTC. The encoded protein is CASSLSYSGRAHEQYF.

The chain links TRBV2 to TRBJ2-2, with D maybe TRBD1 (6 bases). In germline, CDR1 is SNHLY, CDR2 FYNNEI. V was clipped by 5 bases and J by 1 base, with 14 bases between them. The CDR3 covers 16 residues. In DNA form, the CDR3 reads TGTGCCAGCAGTCTCGTGGGGACACGGAACACCGGGGAGCTGTTTTTT. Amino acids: CASSLVGTRNTGELFF.

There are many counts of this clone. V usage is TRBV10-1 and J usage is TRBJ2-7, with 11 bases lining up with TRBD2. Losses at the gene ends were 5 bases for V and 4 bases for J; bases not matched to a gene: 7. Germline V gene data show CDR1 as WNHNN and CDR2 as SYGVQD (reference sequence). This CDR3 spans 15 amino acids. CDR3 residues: CASSTGTSGPYEQYF. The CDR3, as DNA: TGCGCCAGCAGTACCGGGACTAGCGGCCCGTACGAGCAGTACTTC.

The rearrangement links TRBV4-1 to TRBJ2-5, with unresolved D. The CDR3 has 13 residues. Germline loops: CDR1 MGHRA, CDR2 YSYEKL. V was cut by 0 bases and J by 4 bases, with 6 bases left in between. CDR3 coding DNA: TGCGCCAGCAGCCAAGATCCTGGAGAGACCCAGTACTTC. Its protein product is CASSQDPGETQYF.

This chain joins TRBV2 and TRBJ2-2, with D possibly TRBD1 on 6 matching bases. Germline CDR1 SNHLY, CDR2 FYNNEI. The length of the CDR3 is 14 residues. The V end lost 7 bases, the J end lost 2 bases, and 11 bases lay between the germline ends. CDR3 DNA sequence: TGTGCCAGCATAGACAGGTCCAACACCGGGGAGCTGTTTTTT. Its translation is CASIDRSNTGELFF.

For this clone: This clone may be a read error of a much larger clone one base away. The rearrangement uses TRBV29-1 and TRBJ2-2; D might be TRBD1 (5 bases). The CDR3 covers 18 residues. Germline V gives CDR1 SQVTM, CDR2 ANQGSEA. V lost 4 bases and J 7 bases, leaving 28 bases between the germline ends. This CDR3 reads CSVALRSKRTLYIGELFF. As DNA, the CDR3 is TGCAGCGTTGCCCTACGGAGCAAAAGGACACTCTACATCGGGGAGCTGTTTTTT.

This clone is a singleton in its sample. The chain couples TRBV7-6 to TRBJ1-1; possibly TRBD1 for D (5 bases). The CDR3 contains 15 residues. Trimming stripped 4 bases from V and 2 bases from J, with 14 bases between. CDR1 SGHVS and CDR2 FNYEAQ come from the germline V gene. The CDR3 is CASSSRPGLNTEAFF. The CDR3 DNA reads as TGTGCCAGCAGCTCTCGACCGGGACTAAACACTGAAGCTTTCTTT.

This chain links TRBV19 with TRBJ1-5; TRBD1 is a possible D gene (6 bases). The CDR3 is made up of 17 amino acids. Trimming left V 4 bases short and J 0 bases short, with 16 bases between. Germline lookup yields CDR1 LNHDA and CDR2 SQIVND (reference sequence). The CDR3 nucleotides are TGTGCCAGTAGTACGATAGGGGACATTACTAGCAATCAGCCCCAGCATTTT. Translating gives CASSTIGDITSNQPQHF.

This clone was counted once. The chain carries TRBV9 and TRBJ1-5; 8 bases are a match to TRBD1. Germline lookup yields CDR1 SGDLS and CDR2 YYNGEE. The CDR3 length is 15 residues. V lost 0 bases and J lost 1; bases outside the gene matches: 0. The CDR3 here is CASSVGTGSNQPQHF. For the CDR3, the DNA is TGTGCCAGCAGCGTAGGGACAGGGAGCAATCAGCCCCAGCATTTT. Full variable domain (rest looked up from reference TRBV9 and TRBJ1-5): DSGVTQTPKHLITATGQRVTLRCSPRSGDLSVYWYQQSLDQGLQFLIQYYNGEERAKGNILERFSAQQFPDLHSELNLSSLELGDSALYFCASSVGTGSNQPQHFGDGTRLSIL.

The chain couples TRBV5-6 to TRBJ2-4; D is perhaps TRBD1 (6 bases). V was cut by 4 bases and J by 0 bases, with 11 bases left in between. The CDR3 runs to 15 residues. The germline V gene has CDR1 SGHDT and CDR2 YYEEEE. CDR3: CASSRRGIAKNIQYF. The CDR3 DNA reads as TGTGCCAGCAGCCGTAGGGGGATAGCCAAAAACATTCAGTACTTC.

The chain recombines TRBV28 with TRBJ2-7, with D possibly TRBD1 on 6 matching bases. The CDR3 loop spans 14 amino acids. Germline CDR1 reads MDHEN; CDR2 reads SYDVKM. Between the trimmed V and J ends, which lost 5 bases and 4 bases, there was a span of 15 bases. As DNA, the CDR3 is TGTGCCAGCAGTCCGGCGCGACAGGTTTACGAGCAGTACTTC. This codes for CASSPARQVYEQYF.

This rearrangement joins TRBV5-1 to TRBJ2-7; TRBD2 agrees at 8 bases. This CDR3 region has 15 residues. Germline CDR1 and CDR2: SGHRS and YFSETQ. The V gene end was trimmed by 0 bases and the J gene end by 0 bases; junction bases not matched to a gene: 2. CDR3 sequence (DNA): TGCGCCAGCAGCTTGGGCGGGGGGACCTCCTACGAGCAGTACTTC. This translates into CASSLGGGTSYEQYF.

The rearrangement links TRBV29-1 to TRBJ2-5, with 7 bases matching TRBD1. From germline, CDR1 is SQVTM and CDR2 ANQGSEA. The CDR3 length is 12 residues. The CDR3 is CSVDRLWETQYF. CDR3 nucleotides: TGCAGTGTGGACAGGCTGTGGGAGACCCAGTACTTC.

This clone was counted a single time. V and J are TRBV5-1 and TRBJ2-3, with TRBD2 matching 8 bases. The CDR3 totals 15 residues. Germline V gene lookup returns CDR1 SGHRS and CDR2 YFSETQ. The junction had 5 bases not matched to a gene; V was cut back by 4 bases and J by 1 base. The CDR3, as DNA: TGCGCCAGCAGCCTTAGCGGGGAACGCACAGATACGCAGTATTTT. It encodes CASSLSGERTDTQYF. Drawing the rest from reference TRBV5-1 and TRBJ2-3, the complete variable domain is KAGVTQTPRYLIKTRGQQVTLSCSPISGHRSVSWYQQTPGQGLQFLFEYFSETQRNKGNFPGRFSGRQFSNSRSEMNVSTLELGDSALYLCASSLSGERTDTQYFGPGTRLTVL.